This T cell receptor beta chain stems from a study of T-cell reconstitution after alpha-beta-depleted transplantation in children. The study, taken as a whole, reports: Alpha-beta T cells present about two months after transplant were reported to originate from several hundred expanded graft clones. Surviving recipient T cells and thymic progenitors accounted for the high day-60 TCRbeta diversity observed in some patients.

This clonotype was counted at least ten times. Its target is unknown. Trimming removed 1 base at V and 0 bases at J, with 7 bases between. The germline V gene has CDR1 DFQATT and CDR2 SNEGSKA (reference sequence). The CDR3 is 13 residues long. Preparation of the TCRbeta library involved a method that used unique molecular identifiers. TCRdb processed the PCR reads anew with MiXCR; each CDR3 protein has one entry. The data hold fewer than 85,000 distinct CDR3 sequences, with around 14% observed a single time. Specimen: PBMCs, mostly from graft donor cells, collected 180 days after TCRalphabeta/CD19-depleted stem cell transplant. The TCR sequence derives from a male patient aged 2-9 years who had a stem cell transplant for acute lymphoblastic leukemia, so the T cells may come from the graft donor. The chain combines TRBV20-1 with TRBJ2-7; unclear D gene. CDR3 coding DNA: TGCAGTGCTAGAGGACCGCACTCCTACGAGCAGTACTTC. As protein: CSARGPHSYEQYF.